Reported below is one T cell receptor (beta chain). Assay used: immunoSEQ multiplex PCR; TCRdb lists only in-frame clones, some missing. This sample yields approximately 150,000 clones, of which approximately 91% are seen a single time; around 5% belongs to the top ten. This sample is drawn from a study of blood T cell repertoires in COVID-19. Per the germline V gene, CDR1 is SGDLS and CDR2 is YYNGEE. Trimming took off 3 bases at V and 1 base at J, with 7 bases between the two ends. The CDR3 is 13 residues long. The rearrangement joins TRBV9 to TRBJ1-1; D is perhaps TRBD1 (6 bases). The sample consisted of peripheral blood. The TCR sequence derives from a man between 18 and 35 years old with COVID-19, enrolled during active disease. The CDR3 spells CASSEGQNTEAFF. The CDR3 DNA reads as TGTGCCAGCAGCGAGGGACAGAACACTGAAGCTTTCTTT.